This T cell receptor (beta chain) derives from a study of T-cell reconstitution after alpha-beta-depleted transplantation in children. Unique molecular identifiers were built into the TCRbeta library. From the PCR reads, TCRdb called clonotypes with MiXCR, one entry per CDR3 protein. The sample includes about 400,000 distinct CDR3 sequences, 16% of them seen just once. This clonotype appeared a few times. What it binds is unknown. Trimming removed 3 bases at V and 5 bases at J, with 14 bases between. Germline loops: CDR1 KGHSH, CDR2 LQKENI. This CDR3 region has 14 residues. Study-wide results and caveats: At one year after transplant, newly produced T cells mostly accounted for T-cell counts and diversity. About two months after transplant, alpha-beta T cells reportedly came from several hundred expanded graft clones.

This rearrangement joins TRBV18 to TRBJ2-7, with a weak D call TRBD2 (5 bases). The sequencing used PBMCs, mostly from graft donor cells, collected 360 days after TCRalphabeta/CD19-depleted stem cell transplant. The source of this sequence is a boy in the first two years of life who had a stem cell transplant for Wiskott-Aldrich syndrome, so the T cells may come from the graft donor. CDR3 nucleotides: TGTGCCAGCTCACCTGGCTACACCGGGGACGAGCAGTACTTC. It encodes CASSPGYTGDEQYF.